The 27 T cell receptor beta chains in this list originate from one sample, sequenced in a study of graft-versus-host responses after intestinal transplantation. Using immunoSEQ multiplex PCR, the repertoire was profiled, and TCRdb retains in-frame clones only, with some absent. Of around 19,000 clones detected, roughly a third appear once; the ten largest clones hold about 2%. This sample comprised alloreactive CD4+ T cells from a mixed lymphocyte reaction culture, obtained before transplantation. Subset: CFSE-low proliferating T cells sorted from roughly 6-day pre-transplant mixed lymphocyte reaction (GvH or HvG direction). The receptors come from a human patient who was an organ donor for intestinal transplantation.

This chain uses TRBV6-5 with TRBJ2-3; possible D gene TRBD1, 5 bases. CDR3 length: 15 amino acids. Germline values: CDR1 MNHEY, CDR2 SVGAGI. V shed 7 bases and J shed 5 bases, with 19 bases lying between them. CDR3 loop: CASTYDPNRGDTQYF. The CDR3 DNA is TGTGCCAGCACCTATGACCCAAATAGGGGAGATACGCAGTATTTT.

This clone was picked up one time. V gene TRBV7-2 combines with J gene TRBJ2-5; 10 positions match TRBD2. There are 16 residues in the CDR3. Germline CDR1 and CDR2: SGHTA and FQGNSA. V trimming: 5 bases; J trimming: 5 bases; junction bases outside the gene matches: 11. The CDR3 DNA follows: TGTGCCAGCAGCCTGAGATTAGCGGGAGGCACGGAGACCCAGTACTTC. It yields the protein CASSLRLAGGTETQYF.

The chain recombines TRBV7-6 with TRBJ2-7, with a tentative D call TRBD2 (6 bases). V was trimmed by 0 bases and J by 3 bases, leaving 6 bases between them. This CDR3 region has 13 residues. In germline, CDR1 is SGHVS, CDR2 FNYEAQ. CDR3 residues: CASSLAGGYEQYF. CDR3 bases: TGTGCCAGCAGCTTAGCGGGGGGCTACGAGCAGTACTTC.

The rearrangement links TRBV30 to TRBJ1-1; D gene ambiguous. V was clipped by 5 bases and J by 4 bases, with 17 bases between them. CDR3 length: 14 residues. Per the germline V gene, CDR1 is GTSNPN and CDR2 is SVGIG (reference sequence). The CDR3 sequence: CAWRSWGMFTEAFF. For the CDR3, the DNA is TGTGCCTGGCGCTCATGGGGAATGTTCACTGAAGCTTTCTTT. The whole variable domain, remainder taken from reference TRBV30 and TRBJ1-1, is SQTIHQWPATLVQPVGSPLSLECTVEGTSNPNLYWYRQAAGRGLQLLFYSVGIGQISSEVPQNLSASRPQDRQFILSSKKLLLSDSGFYLCAWRSWGMFTEAFFGQGTRLTVV.

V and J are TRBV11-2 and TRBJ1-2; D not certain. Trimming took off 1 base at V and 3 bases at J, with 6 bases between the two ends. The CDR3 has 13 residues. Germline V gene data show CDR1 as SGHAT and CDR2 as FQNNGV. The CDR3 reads CASSLAPHYGYTF. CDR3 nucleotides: TGTGCCAGCAGCTTAGCGCCACACTATGGCTACACCTTC.

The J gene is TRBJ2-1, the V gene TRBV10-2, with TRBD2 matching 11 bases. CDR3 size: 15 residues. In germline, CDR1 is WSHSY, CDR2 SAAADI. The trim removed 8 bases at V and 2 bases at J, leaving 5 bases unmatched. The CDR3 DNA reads TGCGCCAGCGGACCGGGACTAGCGGCCTACAATGAGCAGTTCTTC. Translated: CASGPGLAAYNEQFF.

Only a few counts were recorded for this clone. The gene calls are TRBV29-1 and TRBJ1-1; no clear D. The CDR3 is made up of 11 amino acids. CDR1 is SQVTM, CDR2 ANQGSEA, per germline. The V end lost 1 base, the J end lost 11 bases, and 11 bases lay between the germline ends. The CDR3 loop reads CSVEAARAAFF. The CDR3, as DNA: TGCAGCGTTGAAGCGGCGAGGGCTGCTTTCTTT.

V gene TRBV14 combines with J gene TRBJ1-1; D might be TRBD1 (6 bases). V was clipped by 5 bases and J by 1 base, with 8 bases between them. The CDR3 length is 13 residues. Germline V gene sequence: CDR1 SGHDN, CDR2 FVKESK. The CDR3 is CASSSQGNTEAFF. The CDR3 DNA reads TGTGCCAGCAGCTCACAGGGGAACACTGAAGCTTTCTTT.

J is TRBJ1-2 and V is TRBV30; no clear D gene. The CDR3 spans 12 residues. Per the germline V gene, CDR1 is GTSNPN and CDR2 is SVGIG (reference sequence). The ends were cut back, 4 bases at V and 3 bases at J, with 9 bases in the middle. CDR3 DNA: TGTGCCTGGACGGGTGGGGACTATGGCTACACCTTC. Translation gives CAWTGGDYGYTF. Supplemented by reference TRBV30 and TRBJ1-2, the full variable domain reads SQTIHQWPATLVQPVGSPLSLECTVEGTSNPNLYWYRQAAGRGLQLLFYSVGIGQISSEVPQNLSASRPQDRQFILSSKKLLLSDSGFYLCAWTGGDYGYTFGSGTRLTVV.

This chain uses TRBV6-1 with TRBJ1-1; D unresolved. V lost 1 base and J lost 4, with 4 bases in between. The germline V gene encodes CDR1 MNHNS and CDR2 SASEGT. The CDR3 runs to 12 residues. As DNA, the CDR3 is TGTGCCAGCAGTGAAGTCGGCACTGAAGCTTTCTTT. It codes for CASSEVGTEAFF.

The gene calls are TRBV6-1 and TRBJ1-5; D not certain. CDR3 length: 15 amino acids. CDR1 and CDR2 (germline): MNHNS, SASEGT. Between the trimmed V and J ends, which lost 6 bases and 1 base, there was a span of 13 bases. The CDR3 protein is CASRWNPDSNQPQHF. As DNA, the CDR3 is TGTGCCAGCAGGTGGAACCCAGACAGCAATCAGCCCCAGCATTTT.

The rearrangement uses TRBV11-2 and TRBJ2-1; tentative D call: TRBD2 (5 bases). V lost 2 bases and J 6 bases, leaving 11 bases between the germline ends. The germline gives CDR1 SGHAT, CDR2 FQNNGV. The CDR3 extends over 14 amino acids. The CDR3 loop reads CASSLRESGNEQFF. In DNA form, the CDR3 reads TGTGCCAGCAGCTTACGGGAATCAGGCAATGAGCAGTTCTTC.

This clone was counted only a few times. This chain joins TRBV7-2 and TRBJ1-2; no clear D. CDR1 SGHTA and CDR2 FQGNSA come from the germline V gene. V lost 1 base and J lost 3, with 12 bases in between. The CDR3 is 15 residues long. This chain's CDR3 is CASSLVSHLDYGYTF. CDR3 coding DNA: TGTGCCAGCAGCTTAGTTTCCCACCTAGACTATGGCTACACCTTC.

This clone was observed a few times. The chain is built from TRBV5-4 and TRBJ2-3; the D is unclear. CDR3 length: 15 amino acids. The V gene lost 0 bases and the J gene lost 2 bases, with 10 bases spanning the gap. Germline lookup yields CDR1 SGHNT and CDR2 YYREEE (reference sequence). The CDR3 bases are TGTGCCAGCAGCTTGGACGTGGGCCCCACAGATACGCAGTATTTT. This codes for CASSLDVGPTDTQYF.

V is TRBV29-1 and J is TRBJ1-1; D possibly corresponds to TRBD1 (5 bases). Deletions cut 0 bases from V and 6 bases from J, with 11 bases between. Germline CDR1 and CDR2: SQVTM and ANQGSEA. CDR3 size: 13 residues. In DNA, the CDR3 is TGCAGCGTTGAAGAGGGGCGGGGCGCTGAAGCTTTCTTT. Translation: CSVEEGRGAEAFF.

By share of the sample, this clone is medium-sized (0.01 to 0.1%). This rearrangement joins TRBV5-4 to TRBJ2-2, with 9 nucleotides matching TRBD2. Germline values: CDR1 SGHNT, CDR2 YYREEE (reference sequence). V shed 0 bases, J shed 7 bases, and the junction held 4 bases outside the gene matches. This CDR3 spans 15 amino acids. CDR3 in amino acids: CASSLEAGGRGELFF. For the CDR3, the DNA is TGTGCCAGCAGCTTGGAAGCGGGGGGACGCGGGGAGCTGTTTTTT.

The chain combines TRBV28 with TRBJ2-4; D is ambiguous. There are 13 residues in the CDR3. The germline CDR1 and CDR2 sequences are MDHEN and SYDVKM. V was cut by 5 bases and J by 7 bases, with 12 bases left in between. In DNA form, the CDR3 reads TGTGCCAGCAGTCCCCCGGACCAGAACATTCAGTACTTC. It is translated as CASSPPDQNIQYF.

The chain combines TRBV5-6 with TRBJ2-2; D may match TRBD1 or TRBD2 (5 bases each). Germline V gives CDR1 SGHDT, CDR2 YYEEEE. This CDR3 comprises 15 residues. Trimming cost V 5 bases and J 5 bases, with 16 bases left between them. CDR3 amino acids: CASRTGTFRTGELFF. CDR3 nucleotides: TGTGCCAGCAGGACCGGGACCTTTAGGACCGGGGAGCTGTTTTTT.

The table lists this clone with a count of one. The CDR3: CASSPGTGGSYGYTF. Written as DNA, the CDR3 is TGTGCCAGCAGCCCCGGGACAGGGGGTAGTTATGGCTACACCTTC. The J gene is TRBJ1-2, the V gene TRBV6-6; 11 nucleotides agree with TRBD1. After removal of 6 bases from V and 5 bases from J, the junction contained 8 bases not matched to a gene. CDR1 MNHNY and CDR2 SVGAGI come from the germline V gene (reference sequence). CDR3 size: 15 residues.

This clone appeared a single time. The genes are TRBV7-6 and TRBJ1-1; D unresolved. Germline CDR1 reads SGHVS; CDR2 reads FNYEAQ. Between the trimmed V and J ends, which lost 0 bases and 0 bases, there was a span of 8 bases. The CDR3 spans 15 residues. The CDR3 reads CASSLAGSMNTEAFF. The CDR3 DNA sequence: TGTGCCAGCAGCTTAGCGGGCAGCATGAACACTGAAGCTTTCTTT. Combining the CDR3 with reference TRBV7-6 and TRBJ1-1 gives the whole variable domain GAGVSQSPRYKVTKRGQDVALRCDPISGHVSLYWYRQALGQGPEFLTYFNYEAQQDKSGLPNDRFSAERPEGSISTLTIQRTEQRDSAMYRCASSLAGSMNTEAFFGQGTRLTVV.

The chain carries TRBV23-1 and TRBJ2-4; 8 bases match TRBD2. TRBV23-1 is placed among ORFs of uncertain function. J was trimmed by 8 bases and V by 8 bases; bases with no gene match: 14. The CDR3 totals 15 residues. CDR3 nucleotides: TGCGCCAGCTGGGGGCGAGCGGGAGCTAAGGACATTCAGTACTTC. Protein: CASWGRAGAKDIQYF.

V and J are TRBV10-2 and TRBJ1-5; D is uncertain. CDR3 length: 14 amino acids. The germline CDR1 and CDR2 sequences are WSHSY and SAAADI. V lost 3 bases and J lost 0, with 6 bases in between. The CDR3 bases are TGCGCCAGCAGTGACAAGTATAGCAATCAGCCCCAGCATTTT. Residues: CASSDKYSNQPQHF.

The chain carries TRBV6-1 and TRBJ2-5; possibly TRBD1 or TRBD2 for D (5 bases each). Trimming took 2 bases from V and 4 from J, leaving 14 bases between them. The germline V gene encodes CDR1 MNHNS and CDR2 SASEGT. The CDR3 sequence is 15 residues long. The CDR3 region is CASSEWYRDGETQYF. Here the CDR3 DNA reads TGTGCCAGCAGTGAATGGTACCGGGACGGAGAGACCCAGTACTTC.

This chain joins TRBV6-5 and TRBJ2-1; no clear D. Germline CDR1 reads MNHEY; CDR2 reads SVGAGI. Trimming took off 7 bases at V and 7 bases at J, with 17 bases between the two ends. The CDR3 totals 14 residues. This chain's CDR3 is CASTGSPTVNEQFF. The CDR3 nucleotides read TGTGCCAGCACCGGTTCACCTACAGTGAATGAGCAGTTCTTC.

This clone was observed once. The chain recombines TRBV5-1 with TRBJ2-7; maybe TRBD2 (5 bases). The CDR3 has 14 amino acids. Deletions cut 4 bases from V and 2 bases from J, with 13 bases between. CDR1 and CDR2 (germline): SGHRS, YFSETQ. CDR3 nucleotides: TGCGCCAGCAGCCCGCTTACGGGGACCTACGAGCAGTACTTC. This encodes CASSPLTGTYEQYF.

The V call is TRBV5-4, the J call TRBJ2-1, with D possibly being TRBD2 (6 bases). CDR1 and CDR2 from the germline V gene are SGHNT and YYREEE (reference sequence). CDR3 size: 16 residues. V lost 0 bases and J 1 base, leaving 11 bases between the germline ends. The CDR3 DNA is TGTGCCAGCAGCTTGGAGGAGGGATTATCCTACAATGAGCAGTTCTTC. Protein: CASSLEEGLSYNEQFF. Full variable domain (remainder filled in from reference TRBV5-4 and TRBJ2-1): ETGVTQSPTHLIKTRGQQVTLRCSSQSGHNTVSWYQQALGQGPQFIFQYYREEENGRGNFPPRFSGLQFPNYSSELNVNALELDDSALYLCASSLEEGLSYNEQFFGPGTRLTVL.

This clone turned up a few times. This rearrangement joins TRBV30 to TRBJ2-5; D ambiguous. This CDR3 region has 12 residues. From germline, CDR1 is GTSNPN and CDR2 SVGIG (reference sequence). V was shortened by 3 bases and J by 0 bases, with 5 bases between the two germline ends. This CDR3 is CAWRLYQETQYF. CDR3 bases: TGTGCCTGGAGATTATACCAAGAGACCCAGTACTTC.